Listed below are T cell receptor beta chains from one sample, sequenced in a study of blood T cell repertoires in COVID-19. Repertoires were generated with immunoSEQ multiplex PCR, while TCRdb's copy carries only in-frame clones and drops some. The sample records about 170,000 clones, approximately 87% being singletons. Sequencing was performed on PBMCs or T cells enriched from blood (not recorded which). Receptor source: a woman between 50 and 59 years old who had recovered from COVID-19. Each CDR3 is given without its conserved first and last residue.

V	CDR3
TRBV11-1	ASRPGQGAYGYT
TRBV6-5	ASSPVGDYGYT
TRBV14	ASSQDLRGLH
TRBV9	ASSDPIKGAIGGYEQF
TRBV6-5	ASRGLRTDTQY
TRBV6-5	ASNWGQNTEAF
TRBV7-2	ASSLARAETQY
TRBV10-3	AISESSREGSEQF
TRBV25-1	ASTHNPNTEAF
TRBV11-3	ASSLPGSQRQAF
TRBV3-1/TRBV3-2	ASSKRGQGTPNYGYT
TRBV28	ASSSGQTVEDNQPQH
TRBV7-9	ASSLGRGLEPQH
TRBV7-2	ASSSRGQKMDGYT
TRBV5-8	ASSLGGATGELF
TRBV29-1	SVEDGGGYYGYT
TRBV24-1	ATSDERGGYDTQY
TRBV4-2	ASRGPGQGYAEAF
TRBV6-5	ASIQGAGANTEAF
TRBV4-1	ASSQVSGRGADTQY
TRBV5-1	ASRRGTGGRNTEAF
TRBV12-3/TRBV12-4	ASRPDSADTQY
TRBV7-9	ASSFRGSSGNTIY
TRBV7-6	ASSLAGGPLSSGNTIY
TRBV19	ASTGGQHNSPLH
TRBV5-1	ASSYRGGDTEAF
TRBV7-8	ASSSPGRGRTEAF
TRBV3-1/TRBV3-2	ASCLQGNTIY
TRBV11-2	ASPAELGGYT
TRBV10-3	AISELAGSGNTIY
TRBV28	ASSLPLGSTQH
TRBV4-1	ASSLVRGRETQY
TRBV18	ASSPATGGGTEAF
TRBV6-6	ASSYDRGRNTIY
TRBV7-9	ASTTEGTQY
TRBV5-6	ASSHPDRVGYT
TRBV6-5	ASRTRRVDTGELF
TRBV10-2	ASNPAGGRETQY
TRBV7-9	ASSFSPPTLA
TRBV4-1	ASSLPGHRNQPQH
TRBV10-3	ANGGTDNQPQH
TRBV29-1	SAGGEDQPQH